This T cell receptor (beta chain) was recorded in a study of OX40 agonist ivuxolimab in advanced cancers. Study-wide context: Patients were dosed intravenously with ivuxolimab at 0.01 to 10 mg/kg every 2 weeks. The mean age was roughly 60 years, ranging from 23 to 79, with 80% to 85% of participants male.

Sequencing used immunoSEQ multiplex PCR; TCRdb keeps in-frame clones, though not all of them. Counted here are roughly 130,000 clones, about 94% occurring once; the ten biggest clones make up about 0.15%. Unmatched junction bases numbered 3, after V lost 0 bases and J lost 7 bases. Per the germline V gene, CDR1 is SGHNT and CDR2 is YENEEA. The CDR3 extends over 15 amino acids. The J gene is TRBJ2-1, the V gene TRBV11-3, with TRBD2 identical over 10 bases. Sequenced here: CD4+ or CD8+ T cells sorted from blood, sampled in a trial of the OX40 agonist ivuxolimab. The TCR originated in an adult with an advanced solid tumor such as melanoma, head and neck, liver or kidney cancer. CDR3 nucleotides: TGTGCCAGCAGCTTAGAAGGGACTAGCGCGAATGAGCAGTTCTTC. The encoded protein is CASSLEGTSANEQFF.